The entry below gives a single T cell receptor (beta chain) sequence along with its context. What this receptor recognizes is not known. Per-base qualities were not stored, and no clone one base away is much larger. This sample's time point label indicates: baseline before first vaccination. Samples from vaccinated people were obtained from the UK trials COV001 and COV002, which included a single-blind randomized controlled phase 2/3 trial of AZD1222 (ChAdOx1 nCoV-19) in healthy adults. Trial participant PBMC samples were collected at day 0 and day 28 after the second dose for TCRbeta chain sequencing. The data derive from a study of T cell responses to AZD1222 COVID-19 vaccine listed by TCRdb under 2021. Concerning the study at large: Because spike-specific TCR depth and breadth did not differ between the two schedules, AZD1222 recipients who got a second dose at roughly 4 weeks were pooled with those who got a second dose at roughly 12 weeks. TCR sequencing covered more than 230 trial participants: 200 to 220 given two doses of AZD1222 and about 26 given two doses of MenACWY control vaccine. Trial participants were enrolled by age into subgroups of 18-55, 56-69 and 70-plus years, and around 150, 29 and 61 TCR-sequenced participants, respectively, were included in these subgroups.

V drops 0 bases and J drops 2 bases, leaving 9 bases in between. From a lookup of the germline V gene, CDR1 and CDR2 are SGHRS and YFSETQ. The CDR3 holds 15 amino acids from the cysteine to the phenylalanine. Only the CDR3 portion is preserved as DNA: 45 bases, with reading frame beginning at the first base. Broader findings and caveats from the paper: In the small 56-69-year group, the increase in depth fell short of significance, most likely because of low power. After two AZD1222 doses, spike-specific TCR breadth and depth were significantly higher than at day 0 and than in MenACWY recipients. No day 14 peak-response samples were available, so repertoires were characterized only after the peak T cell response. CD4 TCRs associated with the vaccine covered the entire spike protein, and the dominant responses were in regions 160-218 and 743-854. Conclusions about previously exposed vaccinees are limited, since just 6 or 7 AZD1222 recipients were seropositive for SARS-CoV-2 at baseline. Reportedly, almost half of the unique spike-specific TCRs recognized epitopes lying outside the regions that are mutated in the B.1.351 and B.1.1.7 variants. Participants were mostly white British and included more females than males, and it was suggested by the authors that clonal diversity may have been underestimated.

The CDR3 regions of human TCRbeta chains were analyzed by immunosequencing. Processing in the source paper ran as follows. Repertoire TCRs were matched against a reference library of SARS-CoV-2-specific TCRs generated with the MIRA antigen-specificity platform. Breadth meant the fraction of unique TCRs that were SARS-CoV-2-associated, whereas depth meant the fraction of total T cells that were SARS-CoV-2-associated. Using the MIRA data, each spike-specific TCR was mapped to the spike region that the TCR reacts to and placed in a CD4 or CD8 class. Log10-transformed breadth and depth values were compared by one-way ANOVA with Sidak's multiple comparisons tests. In its TCRdb copy, this immuneACCESS table keeps in-frame sequences only and misses some clones. Where compared with another copy, unresolved V genes explain less than half of these, and the others have no known cause. V and J calls and clone size are those listed in that table; D and trimming were worked out from the DNA. This sample holds over 100,000 clones; roughly nine tenths were observed only once. Clones ranked in the top ten supply roughly 2.3% of the sample.

The sequence came from an adult in good health. Material: peripheral blood, obtained on day 0 of AZD1222 vaccination. Recombination joined TRBV5-1 with TRBJ2-1; the D segment could be TRBD2, given 5 matching bases. The nucleotides read TGCGCCAGCAGCTTGGAAAGCGGAACCTACAATGAGCAGTTCTTC. Protein translation: CASSLESGTYNEQFF.